Here is one T cell receptor beta chain with its context. Its specificity is unknown. The data originate from a study of T cell responses to AZD1222 COVID-19 vaccine. Overall study: Pooling was applied to second doses at about 4 or about 12 weeks. The study, taken as a whole, reports: A rise in Spike-specific TCR breadth and depth followed two AZD1222 doses.

Here immunoSEQ multiplex PCR was the method, and the copy in TCRdb shows in-frame clones only, minus some. The sample has a few hundred thousand clones, more than 80% seen once. The sample in question was peripheral blood, obtained on day 0 of AZD1222 vaccination. The TCR comes from an adult in good health.

The CDR3 reads CASSQAGAYGYTF. The CDR3 region has the DNA TGTGCCAGCAGCCAAGCGGGGGCCTATGGCTACACCTTC. The J gene is TRBJ1-2, the V gene TRBV3-1 (or the pseudogene TRBV3-2); D is perhaps TRBD1 (6 bases). V lost 1 base and J lost 4, with 7 bases in between. The length of the CDR3 is 13 residues. Germline CDR1 LGHDT, CDR2 YNNKEL (reference sequence).